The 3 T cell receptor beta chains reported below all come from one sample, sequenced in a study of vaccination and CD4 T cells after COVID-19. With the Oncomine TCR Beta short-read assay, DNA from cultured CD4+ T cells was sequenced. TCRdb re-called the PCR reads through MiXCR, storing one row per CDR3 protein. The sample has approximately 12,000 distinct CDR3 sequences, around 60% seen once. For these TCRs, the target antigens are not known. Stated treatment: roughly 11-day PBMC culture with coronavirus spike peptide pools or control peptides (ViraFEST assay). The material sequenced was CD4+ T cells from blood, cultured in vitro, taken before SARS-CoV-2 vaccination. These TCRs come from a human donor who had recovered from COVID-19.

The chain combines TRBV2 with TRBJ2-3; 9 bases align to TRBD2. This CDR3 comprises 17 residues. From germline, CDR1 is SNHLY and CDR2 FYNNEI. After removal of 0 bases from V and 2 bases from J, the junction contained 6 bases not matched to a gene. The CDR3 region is CASSEALGTSHTDTQYF. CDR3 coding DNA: TGTGCCAGCAGTGAAGCGCTCGGGACTAGCCACACAGATACGCAGTATTTT.

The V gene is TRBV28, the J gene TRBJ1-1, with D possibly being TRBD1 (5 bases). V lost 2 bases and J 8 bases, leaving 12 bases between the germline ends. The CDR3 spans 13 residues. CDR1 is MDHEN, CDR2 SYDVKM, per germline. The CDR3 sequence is CASSLEWGGEAFF. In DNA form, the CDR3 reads TGTGCCAGCAGTTTAGAGTGGGGGGGGGAAGCTTTCTTT.

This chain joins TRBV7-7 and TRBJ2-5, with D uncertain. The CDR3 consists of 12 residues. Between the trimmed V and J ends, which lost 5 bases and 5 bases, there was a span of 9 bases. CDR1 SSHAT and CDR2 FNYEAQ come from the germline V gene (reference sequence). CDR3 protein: CASSPTGETQYF. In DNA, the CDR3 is TGTGCCAGCAGCCCCACCGGGGAGACCCAGTACTTC.